Listed below are T cell receptor beta chains from one sample, sequenced in a study of T cell responses to AZD1222 COVID-19 vaccine. Assay used: immunoSEQ multiplex PCR; TCRdb lists only in-frame clones, some missing. The table lists some 150,000 clones, 92% of them singletons, with roughly 3.4% in the top ten. The sample consisted of peripheral blood, taken 28 days after the second AZD1222 dose. These TCRs come from an adult who received the AZD1222 COVID-19 vaccine. The CDR3 runs from the conserved cysteine through the conserved F or W. The D gene is left open where the match is weak. Not all rows give a size; the values are once, few, many and, for expanded clones, a class.

d_call j_call clone_size cdr3_length v_call cdr3_nt cdr3_aa
TRBD1 TRBJ1-1 . 14 TRBV19 TGTGCCAGTAGTATAACAGGGGGGAACACTGAAGCTTTCTTT CASSITGGNTEAFF
. TRBJ2-7 . 14 TRBV7-8 TGTGCCAGCAGCTGGCGTAAAAAAGGGATGGAGCAGTACTTC CASSWRKKGMEQYF
. TRBJ1-4 . 15 TRBV19 TGTGCCAGTAGCTCGGACCGAAACGCTAATGAAAAACTGTTTTTT CASSSDRNANEKLFF
. TRBJ2-7 . 12 TRBV7-2 TGTGCCAGCAGTTCTTACGGGGGCGAGCAGTACTTC CASSSYGGEQYF
. TRBJ1-1 . 14 TRBV5-1 TGCGCCAGCAGCCTGGACCATGTAGGAACTGAAGCTTTCTTT CASSLDHVGTEAFF
. TRBJ2-1 . 17 TRBV11-3 TGTGCCAGCAGCTTGGGGCTACAAGACTTCTCCTACAATGAGCAGTTCTTC CASSLGLQDFSYNEQFF
. TRBJ1-5 once 15 TRBV19 TGTGCCAGTAGTATAGAGCCGTTCCCGCATCAGCCCCAGCATTTT CASSIEPFPHQPQHF
. TRBJ2-1 . 13 TRBV5-1 TGCGCCAGCAGCCCCGGTGGCGACAATGAGCAGTTCTTC CASSPGGDNEQFF
. TRBJ1-5 . 15 TRBV6-2/TRBV6-3 TGTGCCAGCAGCACCCGGGACGTTGGGAATCAGCCCCAGCATTTT CASSTRDVGNQPQHF
TRBD2 TRBJ2-2 . 16 TRBV27 TGTGCCAGCACAGGACTAGCGGGAGGGCGCTCCGGGGAGCTGTTTTTT CASTGLAGGRSGELFF
TRBD2 TRBJ2-1 . 16 TRBV7-3 TGTGCCAGCAGCTTAGACTATAACCCCGGGGGGATGGGGCAGTTCTTC CASSLDYNPGGMGQFF
TRBD2 TRBJ2-3 . 15 TRBV3-1/TRBV3-2 TGTGCCAGCAACTTGGGACTAGGGGCCACAGATACGCAGTATTTT CASNLGLGATDTQYF
. TRBJ1-1 . 15 TRBV4-1 TGCGCCAGCAGCCCTAGTTCCTGGAGGGATACTGAAGCTTTCTTT CASSPSSWRDTEAFF
. TRBJ1-3 . 15 TRBV7-2 TGTGCCAGCAGCCCCCCAGGGAGTCCTGGAAACACCATATATTTT CASSPPGSPGNTIYF
. TRBJ1-1 . 15 TRBV9 TGTGCCAGCAGTGAGCACATAGGACCGAACACTGAAGCTTTCTTT CASSEHIGPNTEAFF
TRBD1 TRBJ2-1 . 14 TRBV7-8 TGTGCCAGCAGCAGGGACAGGGCAAAAAATGAGCAGTTCTTC CASSRDRAKNEQFF
TRBD2 TRBJ2-7 . 15 TRBV4-1 TGCGCCAGCAGCCCTATGTCGGGGGGTGTCTACGAGCAGTACTTC CASSPMSGGVYEQYF
. TRBJ1-6 . 14 TRBV6-5 TGTGCCAGCAGTTACTCACAGGCTAATTCACCCCTCCACTTT CASSYSQANSPLHF
. TRBJ2-7 . 15 TRBV5-1 TGCGCCAGCAGCCCGGACAAGACAGCCCGCTACGAGCAGTACTTC CASSPDKTARYEQYF
. TRBJ1-1 . 12 TRBV5-1 TGCGCCAGCACGGGGGTTGGAACTGAAGCTTTCTTT CASTGVGTEAFF
TRBD2 TRBJ2-7 . 15 TRBV28 TGTGCCAGCAGCCTCGGGACTAGCGTATCCTACGAGCAGTACTTC CASSLGTSVSYEQYF
. TRBJ1-2 . 15 TRBV25-1 TGTGCCAGCAGCCCCCCACCTGGAATATCCTATGGCTACACCTTC CASSPPPGISYGYTF
TRBD1 TRBJ1-3 . 14 TRBV28 TGTGCCAGCAGTTTGACAGGGGCCGGAAACACCATATATTTT CASSLTGAGNTIYF
. TRBJ1-4 . 13 TRBV6-5 TGTGCCAGCAGGGATCGGGACGGTGAAAAACTGTTTTTT CASRDRDGEKLFF
TRBD1 TRBJ2-7 . 12 TRBV20-1 TGCAGTGCTAGTCTAACAGGGGTTGGGCAGTACTTC CSASLTGVGQYF
TRBD1 TRBJ1-2 . 14 TRBV19 TGTGCCAGTAGTAACCCCCAACAGGGGCCTGGCTACACCTTC CASSNPQQGPGYTF
TRBD1 TRBJ2-2 . 16 TRBV19 TGTGCCAGTAGTGCGACAGGGGCCGCGAACACCGGGGAGCTGTTTTTT CASSATGAANTGELFF
. TRBJ2-6 . 16 TRBV4-1 TGCGCCAGCAGCCCTATGGCCGGGTCTGGGGCCAACGTCCTGACTTTC CASSPMAGSGANVLTF
TRBD1 TRBJ2-7 . 14 TRBV9 TGTGCCAGCAGCGCGGGACAGGTCGGCTACGAGCAGTACTTC CASSAGQVGYEQYF
. TRBJ2-5 . 14 TRBV20-1 TGCAGTGCTAGTCTTCGCCGCTGGCAAGAGACCCAGTACTTC CSASLRRWQETQYF
. TRBJ2-1 . 13 TRBV12-3/TRBV12-4 TGTGCCAGCAGTTTTACGTTCTACAATGAGCAGTTCTTC CASSFTFYNEQFF
. TRBJ2-5 . 15 TRBV11-2 TGTGCCAGCACTCAGTGGAGGGGGAGGCAAGAGACCCAGTACTTC CASTQWRGRQETQYF
. TRBJ2-3 . 17 TRBV18 TGTGCCAGCTCACCACCTTCAGGTACCACTAGCACAGATACGCAGTATTTT CASSPPSGTTSTDTQYF
TRBD2 TRBJ2-1 . 16 TRBV7-8 TGTGCCACCCGACTAGCGGGAGGGTTCTCCTACAATGAGCAGTTCTTC CATRLAGGFSYNEQFF
. TRBJ2-2 . 10 TRBV20-1 TGCAGTGCAGCAACCGGGGAGCTGTTTTTT CSAATGELFF
TRBD2 TRBJ2-7 . 17 TRBV4-2 TGTGCCAGCAGCCAAGGGCCACGAGGCGGGAGCTCCTACGAGCAGTACTTC CASSQGPRGGSSYEQYF
TRBD2 TRBJ2-1 . 13 TRBV30 TGTGCCTGGGAACTAGCGGGGCACAATGAGCAGTTCTTC CAWELAGHNEQFF
TRBD1 TRBJ2-7 . 18 TRBV6-6 TGTGCCAGCAGTCCCTTAGGACAGGACAGAGGGGGATCCTACGAGCAGTACTTC CASSPLGQDRGGSYEQYF
. TRBJ1-6 . 15 TRBV10-3 TGTGCCATCAGTGAGGTTCACAGTTCAAATTCACCCCTCCACTTT CAISEVHSSNSPLHF
. TRBJ1-5 . 14 TRBV4-1 TGCGCCAGCAGCCAAGTGGGCATCACTCAGCCCCAGCATTTT CASSQVGITQPQHF
. TRBJ1-4 . 16 TRBV7-9 TGTGCCAGCAGCTTAGTGAGGGCAGGTACTAATGAAAAACTGTTTTTT CASSLVRAGTNEKLFF
TRBD1 TRBJ2-1 . 14 TRBV10-3 TGTGCCATCAGTGAGGTGGACAGGGGAAATGAGCAGTTCTTC CAISEVDRGNEQFF
. TRBJ2-3 once 13 TRBV27 TGTGCCAGCAGTTTTAGGGGGACAGATACGCAGTATTTT CASSFRGTDTQYF
. TRBJ1-6 . 12 TRBV12-3/TRBV12-4 TGTGCCAGCAGTTCCCCCGCCTCACCCCTCCACTTT CASSSPASPLHF
. TRBJ2-7 once 12 TRBV2 TGTGCCAGCACGTCGGAGGGGATCGAGCAGTACTTC CASTSEGIEQYF
. TRBJ1-6 . 17 TRBV19 TGTGCCAGTAGTATCGAAGGAGGGTCCTCCTATAATTCACCCCTCCACTTT CASSIEGGSSYNSPLHF
TRBD2 TRBJ2-2 . 19 TRBV5-1 TGCGCCAGCAGCTTGGGTATAACTAGTGGGACTAGGAACACCGGGGAGCTGTTTTTT CASSLGITSGTRNTGELFF
TRBD2 TRBJ2-5 . 13 TRBV7-3 TGTGCCAGCAGCTTAGGGGGGGAAGAGACCCAGTACTTC CASSLGGEETQYF
TRBD1 TRBJ2-2 once 12 TRBV5-1 TGCGCCAGCAGCCAGGGGGACGGGGAGCTGTTTTTT CASSQGDGELFF